This entry lists 32 T cell receptor beta chains sequenced from one sample in a study of CXCR3-negative and CXCR3-positive naive CD8 T cells. Study-wide results and caveats: Higher TRB CDR3 hydrophobicity marked CXCR3-positive naive cells relative to CXCR3-negative naive cells.

Their target antigens are unknown. Each TRB cDNA library was prepared by 5' RACE (with UMI labels). TCRdb reprocessed the 5' RACE reads, with one entry per CDR3 protein and no DNA. The record lists roughly 120,000 distinct CDR3 sequences, of which the ten most abundant hold around 0.54%. Sequenced: naive CXCR3+ CD8+ T cells from blood. This sample's subset: CD45RO-CCR7+CD27+CD95- naive CD8+ T cells expressing CXCR3 (TNR3+). The origin of the receptors is a human donor in good health. Some clones in this sample may be carry-over from other donors' samples.

The chain uses TRBV5-1 and TRBJ2-7; without DNA, the TCRdb call of TRBD2 cannot be checked. The CDR3 is 15 amino acids. The germline gives CDR1 SGHRS, CDR2 YFSETQ. CDR3 loop: CASSVAGGHSYEQYF. Together with reference TRBV5-1 and TRBJ2-7, the CDR3 gives the full variable domain: KAGVTQTPRYLIKTRGQQVTLSCSPISGHRSVSWYQQTPGQGLQFLFEYFSETQRNKGNFPGRFSGRQFSNSRSEMNVSTLELGDSALYLCASSVAGGHSYEQYFGPGTRLTVT.

The chain combines TRBV5-1 with TRBJ2-1; checking the TCRdb D call of TRBD2 is not possible without DNA. This CDR3 has 14 amino acids. Germline CDR1 is SGHRS and CDR2 is YFSETQ. The CDR3 here is CASKSGPSYNEQFF.

The genes are TRBV20-1 and TRBJ2-5; TCRdb's D call, TRBD1, is unchecked because there is no DNA. Germline-derived CDR1 and CDR2 are DFQATT and SNEGSKA (reference sequence). This CDR3 has 17 residues. CDR3 amino acids: CSAPRGGVDEVGETQYF.

The gene calls are TRBV28 and TRBJ2-7. The CDR3 totals 12 residues. In germline, CDR1 is MDHEN, CDR2 SYDVKM. The CDR3 is CASRDVGYEQYF.

The V gene is TRBV12-3 or TRBV12-4, the J gene TRBJ1-2; TCRdb's D call, TRBD1, is unchecked because there is no DNA. The CDR3 loop spans 17 amino acids. This CDR3 reads CASSLIGPNRVTGGYTF.

The chain combines TRBV20-1 with TRBJ2-1; TCRdb selects TRBD1, and the lack of DNA leaves this call unchecked. CDR3 length: 14 residues. CDR1 is DFQATT, CDR2 SNEGSKA, per germline (reference sequence). CDR3 loop: CSVQSGGSYNEQFF.

This sequence joins TRBV29-1 and TRBJ1-2; the TRBD1 assignment by TCRdb is unverifiable without DNA. CDR3 size: 13 residues. Per the germline V gene, CDR1 is SQVTM and CDR2 is ANQGSEA. CDR3 in amino acids: CSATGVSDYGYTF.

This chain joins TRBV27 and TRBJ2-7; TCRdb proposes TRBD1, but this gene call is untestable without DNA. The CDR3 extends over 16 amino acids. Germline CDR1 is MNHEY and CDR2 is SMNVEV (reference sequence). CDR3 amino acids: CASSFSGQGTRSEQYF.

The rearrangement uses TRBV5-1 and TRBJ2-1. Germline values: CDR1 SGHRS, CDR2 YFSETQ. The CDR3 spans 17 residues. The CDR3 sequence: CASSLEAAAYSYNEQFF. The full variable domain, its missing parts supplied by reference TRBV5-1 and TRBJ2-1, is KAGVTQTPRYLIKTRGQQVTLSCSPISGHRSVSWYQQTPGQGLQFLFEYFSETQRNKGNFPGRFSGRQFSNSRSEMNVSTLELGDSALYLCASSLEAAAYSYNEQFFGPGTRLTVL.

This chain links TRBV6-1 with TRBJ2-7. The CDR3 covers 14 residues. CDR1 is MNHNS, CDR2 SASEGT, per germline. CDR3 amino acids: CASSEPGLSYEQYF.

The CDR3 here is CASSFPDPSSYNEQFF. The genes are TRBV7-9 and TRBJ2-1; TCRdb's assignment of TRBD1 cannot be checked, as there is no DNA. The CDR3 is 16 residues long. Germline loops: CDR1 SEHNR, CDR2 FQNEAQ (reference sequence).

The V call is TRBV29-1, the J call TRBJ2-1; no DNA is available, so the TRBD2 call from TCRdb remains unchecked. The germline V gene has CDR1 SQVTM and CDR2 ANQGSEA. The CDR3 is 18 residues long. CDR3 in amino acids: CSVAGTSGPRTGYNEQFF.

The chain employs TRBV4-3 and TRBJ2-5; the D call of TRBD1 rests on TCRdb alone, since no DNA is present to check it. The CDR3 extends over 18 amino acids. From germline, CDR1 is LGHNA and CDR2 YSLEER. This CDR3 is CASSQDRLGRGGWETQYF.

V is TRBV12-5 and J is TRBJ1-5. The CDR3 is 12 amino acids. Germline CDR1 LGHNT, CDR2 FRNRAP. CDR3: CASGLTDQPQHF.

This sequence joins TRBV7-9 and TRBJ1-1. This CDR3 region has 16 residues. CDR1 and CDR2 (germline): SEHNR, FQNEAQ (reference sequence). The CDR3 sequence is CASSLSSQPVGNEAFF.

J is TRBJ2-3 and V is TRBV29-1; the D call from TCRdb, TRBD2, cannot be confirmed without DNA. The CDR3 covers 18 residues. Germline V gene sequence: CDR1 SQVTM, CDR2 ANQGSEA. The chain's CDR3 is CSVEGGRTGTSRTDTQYF.

J is TRBJ2-1 and V is TRBV7-8; the TRBD1 assignment by TCRdb is unverifiable without DNA. Germline V lookup: CDR1 SGHVS, CDR2 FQNEAQ. The CDR3 extends over 16 amino acids. This CDR3 is CASSLPLAGVYNEQFF.

The chain carries TRBV2 and TRBJ2-4; the TRBD2 assignment by TCRdb is unverifiable without DNA. CDR1 SNHLY and CDR2 FYNNEI come from the germline V gene. CDR3 length: 17 amino acids. CDR3 residues: CASSDGDSGPAKNIQYF.

V usage is TRBV29-1 and J usage is TRBJ2-7; lacking DNA, the TRBD1 call made by TCRdb goes unchecked. This CDR3 comprises 12 residues. The germline gives CDR1 SQVTM, CDR2 ANQGSEA. CDR3 amino acids: CSVTPGTYEQYF.

This chain links TRBV23-1 with TRBJ2-1; TCRdb designates TRBD1, a call that cannot be tested without DNA. TRBV23-1 is an ORF for which the function is uncertain. The CDR3 is 15 amino acids. The CDR3 region is CASSQLNRGGNEQFF.

The chain employs TRBV28 and TRBJ2-5. This CDR3 is built from 15 residues. Germline assignment: CDR1 MDHEN and CDR2 SYDVKM. This chain's CDR3 is CASSLSLAFQETQYF. The whole variable domain, remainder taken from reference TRBV28 and TRBJ2-5, is DVKVTQSSRYLVKRTGEKVFLECVQDMDHENMFWYRQDPGLGLRLIYFSYDVKMKEKGDIPEGYSVSREKKERFSLILESASTNQTSMYLCASSLSLAFQETQYFGPGTRLLVL.

The CDR3 here is CASSHAGTGSGFFF. The chain combines TRBV21-1 with TRBJ2-1; with no DNA, the TCRdb D assignment of TRBD1 cannot be verified. TRBV21-1 is annotated as a pseudogene. CDR3 length: 14 amino acids.

The chain has TRBV29-1 and TRBJ2-7. Germline CDR1 and CDR2: SQVTM and ANQGSEA. The CDR3 contains 14 residues. CDR3: CSVEDQRWPYEQYF.

This chain joins TRBV4-3 and TRBJ1-1; TCRdb reports TRBD1, a call that lacks DNA to check it against. CDR1 and CDR2 (germline): LGHNA, YSLEER. This CDR3 comprises 15 residues. CDR3 region: CASSPLRGWDTEAFF.

The chain employs TRBV21-1 and TRBJ1-4. TRBV21-1 is a recognized pseudogene. CDR3 size: 15 residues. The CDR3 spells CASSKMAPTNEKLFF.

The genes are TRBV15 and TRBJ1-6. This CDR3 contains 14 residues. Germline assignment: CDR1 LNHNV and CDR2 YYDKDF (reference sequence). CDR3 residues: CATSRDRANSPLHF.

This chain connects TRBV29-1 to TRBJ1-2; TCRdb's assignment of TRBD1 cannot be checked, as there is no DNA. CDR1 and CDR2 (germline): SQVTM, ANQGSEA. CDR3 length: 11 residues. The CDR3 loop is CSVLTGRGYTF.

The chain employs TRBV5-1 and TRBJ2-1; TCRdb outputs TRBD2, but without DNA this stays unchecked. The CDR3 loop spans 16 amino acids. Per the germline V gene, CDR1 is SGHRS and CDR2 is YFSETQ. CDR3 amino acids: CASSLELAGQDNEQFF.

This rearrangement joins TRBV2 to TRBJ2-1; TCRdb's D call, TRBD2, is unchecked because there is no DNA. This CDR3 has 15 amino acids. Germline lookup yields CDR1 SNHLY and CDR2 FYNNEI. Here the CDR3 reads CASLGLAGNYNEQFF.

J is TRBJ2-7 and V is TRBV20-1; the TRBD1 assignment by TCRdb is unverifiable without DNA. Looked up from germline, CDR1 is DFQATT and CDR2 is SNEGSKA (reference sequence). The CDR3 has 14 residues. The CDR3 loop is CSAIGGSSSYEQYF.

The V call is TRBV6-2 or TRBV6-3, the J call TRBJ2-1. The CDR3 sequence is 14 residues long. Per the germline V gene, CDR1 is MNHEY and CDR2 is SVGEGT. This CDR3 is CASTSLDTYNEQFF.

The chain couples TRBV6-6 to TRBJ2-5; TCRdb outputs TRBD1, but without DNA this stays unchecked. Germline CDR1 MNHNY, CDR2 SVGAGI (reference sequence). This CDR3 comprises 12 residues. This CDR3 is CASGGWQETQYF.